The 12 T cell receptor beta chains given below trace back to one sample, sequenced in a study of blood T cell repertoires in COVID-19 (dated by TCRdb to about 2020). Library creation used the immunoSEQ multiplex PCR assay. TCRdb provides this immuneACCESS table in a form limited to in-frame rearrangements. Some clones are lacking; in checked studies, under half of them reflect an unresolved V gene, and why the rest are absent is not known. This sample gives a few hundred thousand clones in total; around 90% of them show up just once. Approximately 1.2% of the sample is in the top ten clones. The sample was peripheral blood. The receptors stem from a man in his forties with acute or convalescent COVID-19.

This clone was observed a few times. This chain connects TRBV4-1 to TRBJ2-7; 10 nucleotides align to TRBD2. The CDR3 sequence is 16 residues long. V lost 0 bases, J lost 4 bases, and 6 bases stayed unmatched. Per germline, CDR1 MGHRA and CDR2 YSYEKL. Here the CDR3 DNA reads TGCGCCAGCAGCCAAGATCGTCTAGCGGGAGTTTACGAGCAGTACTTC. This gives the protein CASSQDRLAGVYEQYF.

The V call is TRBV28, the J call TRBJ1-1, with no clear D. The V gene lost 6 bases and the J gene lost 4 bases, with 18 bases spanning the gap. This CDR3 region has 15 residues. Germline V gene sequence: CDR1 MDHEN, CDR2 SYDVKM. The CDR3 nucleotides are TGTGCCAGCAGCCCGCAGGCCGCGCCCAGCACTGAAGCTTTCTTT. Translation: CASSPQAAPSTEAFF.

The gene calls are TRBV7-8 and TRBJ1-1; 10 bases are a match to TRBD1. In germline, CDR1 is SGHVS, CDR2 FQNEAQ. The J segment lost 0 bases and the V segment lost 5 bases, leaving 9 bases of the junction unmatched. The CDR3 covers 17 residues. CDR3 coding DNA: TGTGCCAGCAGCATTGGACAGGGGGATATCATGAACACTGAAGCTTTCTTT. It specifies CASSIGQGDIMNTEAFF.

This clone was seen only once. The chain carries TRBV27 and TRBJ2-7; 10 bases agree with TRBD2. J lost 2 bases, V lost 2 bases, and 12 bases had no gene match. Germline-derived CDR1 and CDR2 are MNHEY and SMNVEV (reference sequence). The CDR3 totals 18 residues. The CDR3 bases are TGTGCCAGCAGTTTACAAACCGTAGCGGGGGGCTCTCCCTACGAGCAGTACTTC. Translating gives CASSLQTVAGGSPYEQYF.

This sequence joins TRBV9 and TRBJ1-4; 8 bases align to TRBD1. Per germline, CDR1 SGDLS and CDR2 YYNGEE. V was pared by 4 bases and J by 7 bases, with 6 bases of the junction left unmatched. The CDR3 has 14 residues. CDR3 region: CASSRTGMREKLFF. The CDR3 bases are TGTGCCAGCAGCCGGACAGGGATGCGTGAAAAACTGTTTTTT.

The chain links TRBV7-6 to TRBJ2-7; a weak D match, TRBD2 (6 bases). V was shortened by 1 base and J by 3 bases, with 10 bases between the two germline ends. The germline CDR1 and CDR2 sequences are SGHVS and FNYEAQ. The CDR3 is 14 residues long. The CDR3 spells CASSLEAGFYEQYF. Written as DNA, the CDR3 is TGTGCCAGCAGCTTAGAGGCGGGATTCTACGAGCAGTACTTC.

The chain carries TRBV27 and TRBJ2-3; TRBD1 agrees at 7 bases. The CDR3 has 17 residues. CDR1 MNHEY and CDR2 SMNVEV come from the germline V gene (reference sequence). After removal of 10 bases from V and 0 bases from J, the junction contained 16 bases not matched to a gene. The DNA for the CDR3 is TGTGCCATCCGAGGGAAACAGGGGTCAAATAGCACAGATACGCAGTATTTT. It encodes CAIRGKQGSNSTDTQYF.

The gene calls are TRBV9 and TRBJ2-1, with TRBD2 identical over 11 bases. After removal of 3 bases from V and 8 bases from J, the junction contained 7 bases not matched to a gene. Looked up from germline, CDR1 is SGDLS and CDR2 is YYNGEE. The CDR3 totals 15 residues. The CDR3 loop is CASSEGLAAPYEQFF. The CDR3 DNA follows: TGTGCCAGCAGCGAGGGACTAGCGGCTCCATATGAGCAGTTCTTC.

The chain is built from TRBV12-3 or TRBV12-4 and TRBJ2-7; D is undetermined. Deletions cut 3 bases from V and 2 bases from J, with 8 bases between. This CDR3 is 13 amino acids long. In nucleotides, the CDR3 is TGTGCCAGCAGTTTTAGAAAACCCTACGAGCAGTACTTC. Translated, it gives CASSFRKPYEQYF.

The chain combines TRBV7-3 with TRBJ2-3; 7 positions agree with TRBD2. CDR1 is SGHTA and CDR2 is FQGTGA in the germline V gene. The CDR3 is 16 amino acids. V gave up 2 bases and J gave up 0 bases; unmatched junction bases: 5. The CDR3 reads CASSLEGGGSTDTQYF. The CDR3 coding sequence is TGTGCCAGCAGCTTAGAGGGCGGGGGTAGCACAGATACGCAGTATTTT.

This chain links TRBV6-5 with TRBJ2-7; D may be TRBD1 (6 bases). CDR3 length equals 15 residues. Per germline, CDR1 MNHEY and CDR2 SVGAGI. V was trimmed by 0 bases and J by 2 bases, leaving 11 bases between them. The CDR3 DNA follows: TGTGCCAGCAGTTACTCCGCGACAGGCACCTACGAGCAGTACTTC. Amino acid sequence: CASSYSATGTYEQYF.

The chain uses TRBV7-2 and TRBJ2-1, with 8 bases identical to TRBD2. The trim removed 2 bases at V and 3 bases at J, leaving 6 bases unmatched. There are 16 residues in the CDR3. The V gene's germline CDR1 is SGHTA and CDR2 FQGNSA. The CDR3, as DNA: TGTGCCAGCAGCTTACGGAGCGGGGGCGGCTACAATGAGCAGTTCTTC. It specifies CASSLRSGGGYNEQFF.